Described below is a single TCR beta chain sequence and its context. This entry comes from a study of T cells in Graves' hyperthyroidism and ophthalmopathy. The CDR3 is made up of 14 amino acids. Germline V gene sequence: CDR1 MNHEY, CDR2 SMNVEV (reference sequence). Trimming removed 5 bases at V and 8 bases at J, with 18 bases between. Amplification of TCR beta CDR3 regions used RNA as the template. In the first-round RT-PCR of the TCR CDR3, the HTBI primer set was used. TCRdb re-called the multiplex PCR reads through MiXCR, storing one row per CDR3 protein. The sample holds about 740,000 distinct CDR3 sequences, 12% to 15% seen once. Patients aged 18 to 65 with hyperthyroidism were newly diagnosed, with duration under 2 months.

Specimen: blood. The V call is TRBV27, the J call TRBJ1-2; no reliable D call. This clonotype was sampled from a woman between 18 and 30 years old with Graves' hyperthyroidism. The CDR3 bases are TGTGCCAGCAGTCCAGGCGACATCTTCGGAGGCTACACCTTC. Amino acid sequence: CASSPGDIFGGYTF.